In its sample, the clone carrying this T cell receptor (beta chain) was seen many times. Its matching antigen is unknown. Unique molecular identifiers were built into the TCRbeta library. TCRdb analysed the PCR reads with MiXCR anew, one entry per CDR3 protein. The sample has about 110,000 distinct CDR3 sequences, almost 6.5% seen once. The CDR3 is 15 amino acids. Per germline, CDR1 SGHVS and CDR2 FNYEAQ. The trim removed 3 bases at V and 3 bases at J, leaving 3 bases unmatched. This record comes from a study of T-cell reconstitution after alpha-beta-depleted transplantation in children. Study outcomes and limitations: Surviving recipient T cells and thymic progenitors produced the high day-60 TCRbeta diversity seen in some patients.

J is TRBJ2-3 and V is TRBV7-6, with 10 bases matching TRBD1. This sample comprised PBMCs, mostly from graft donor cells, obtained 360 days after TCRalphabeta/CD19-depleted stem cell transplant. This TCR was sampled from a male patient under 10 years old who had a stem cell transplant for acute lymphoblastic leukemia, so the T cells may come from the graft donor. The CDR3 DNA is TGTGCCAGCAGCTTTGACAGGGGGCGAACAGATACGCAGTATTTT. This gives the protein CASSFDRGRTDTQYF.